This passage covers 5 T cell receptor beta chains from one sample sequenced in a study of Ad26.COV2.S vaccination and SARS-CoV-2 variants. Sequenced by immunoSEQ multiplex PCR; TCRdb stores in-frame clones only, minus some. Of just over 350,000 clones detected, 90% to 95% appear once; the ten largest clones hold about 3.8%. The source was peripheral blood, collected after recovery from COVID-19. Source of these receptors: a human donor who had recovered from COVID-19.

V gene TRBV12-3 or TRBV12-4 combines with J gene TRBJ2-1; possibly TRBD1 for D (5 bases). Trimming removed 4 bases from V and 9 bases from J, with 10 bases in between. The CDR3 covers 12 residues. CDR3 residues: CASSSGWREQFF. The CDR3 region has the DNA TGTGCCAGCAGTTCAGGGTGGCGTGAGCAGTTCTTC.

This sequence joins TRBV9 and TRBJ2-3; D is possibly TRBD1 or TRBD2 (5 bases each). Germline assignment: CDR1 SGDLS and CDR2 YYNGEE. This CDR3 is built from 13 residues. V was pared by 3 bases and J by 4 bases, with 9 bases between. The CDR3 reads CASSARGADTQYF. DNA for the CDR3: TGTGCCAGCAGCGCCCGGGGCGCAGATACGCAGTATTTT.

The chain recombines TRBV7-2 with TRBJ2-1; TRBD2 matches 10 bases. Looked up from germline, CDR1 is SGHTA and CDR2 is FQGNSA. The CDR3 is made up of 19 amino acids. With V trimmed by 3 bases and J by 0 bases, 11 bases remained unmatched. The CDR3 region is CASSFAASGGSPSYNEQFF. The CDR3 DNA reads TGTGCCAGCAGCTTTGCGGCTAGCGGGGGCTCACCCTCCTACAATGAGCAGTTCTTC. The full variable domain, in which reference TRBV7-2 and TRBJ2-1 provide the parts outside the CDR3, is GAGVSQSPSNKVTEKGKDVELRCDPISGHTALYWYRQSLGQGLEFLIYFQGNSAPDKSGLPSDRFSAERTGGSVSTLTIQRTQQEDSAVYLCASSFAASGGSPSYNEQFFGPGTRLTVL.

The chain recombines TRBV5-1 with TRBJ1-6; the match to TRBD1 covers 7 bases. The ends lost 4 bases at V and 9 bases at J; junction bases unmatched: 7. The CDR3 loop spans 14 amino acids. The germline gives CDR1 SGHRS, CDR2 YFSETQ. The CDR3 sequence: CASSIQGISSPLHF. In nucleotides, the CDR3 is TGCGCCAGCAGCATACAGGGGATAAGTTCACCCCTCCACTTT. Full variable domain (outside the CDR3, taken from reference TRBV5-1 and TRBJ1-6): KAGVTQTPRYLIKTRGQQVTLSCSPISGHRSVSWYQQTPGQGLQFLFEYFSETQRNKGNFPGRFSGRQFSNSRSEMNVSTLELGDSALYLCASSIQGISSPLHFGNGTRLTVT.

Comment on this clone: At one end the junction does not follow the germline gene, possibly because of a read error. CDR3 sequence: CASSPGQGLNSPLHF. The CDR3 region has the DNA TGTGCCAGCTCACCGGGACAGGGGTTAAATTCGCCCCTCCACTTT. This chain joins TRBV18 and TRBJ1-6, with TRBD1 identical over 10 bases. Germline CDR1 and CDR2: KGHSH and LQKENI. The CDR3 consists of 15 residues.